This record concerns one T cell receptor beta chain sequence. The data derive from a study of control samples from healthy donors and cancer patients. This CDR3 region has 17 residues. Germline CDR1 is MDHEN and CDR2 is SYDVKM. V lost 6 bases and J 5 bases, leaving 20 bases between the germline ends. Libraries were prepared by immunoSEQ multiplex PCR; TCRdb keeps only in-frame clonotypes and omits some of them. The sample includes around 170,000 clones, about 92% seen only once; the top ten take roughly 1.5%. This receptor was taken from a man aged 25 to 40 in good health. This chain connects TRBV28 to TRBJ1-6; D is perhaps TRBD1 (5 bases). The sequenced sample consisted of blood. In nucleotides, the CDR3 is TGTGCCAGCAGGCTAGGTAGGGGTGGGGGAAATAATTCACCCCTCCACTTT. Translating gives CASRLGRGGGNNSPLHF.